The 24 T cell receptor beta chains presented below share a single source sample, sequenced in a study of T cells in Graves' hyperthyroidism and ophthalmopathy. RNA transcripts were the template for amplifying TCR beta CDR3 regions. With the HTBI primer set, the TCR CDR3 went through a first round of RT-PCR. TCRdb reprocessed the multiplex PCR reads with MiXCR, giving one entry per CDR3 protein. The sample yields more than 550,000 distinct CDR3 sequences, over 15% seen once. The sample comprised blood. The receptor source for this set is a woman aged 50 to 65 with Graves' hyperthyroidism that later progressed to Graves' ophthalmopathy.

There are many counts of this clonotype. V usage is TRBV11-2 and J usage is TRBJ2-5, with D maybe TRBD1 (5 bases). The germline V gene has CDR1 SGHAT and CDR2 FQNNGV. This CDR3 spans 17 amino acids. V gave up 1 base and J gave up 2 bases, with 17 bases separating them. In DNA, the CDR3 is TGTGCCAGCAGCTTAGGGGCCACAGGTAGGGGTCAAGAGACCCAGTACTTC. Translation gives CASSLGATGRGQETQYF.

In its sample, this clonotype was seen a few times. This chain links TRBV12-3 or TRBV12-4 with TRBJ2-3; no clear D gene. V lost 3 bases and J lost 2, with 6 bases in between. The CDR3 extends over 13 amino acids. The CDR3 bases are TGTGCCAGCAGTTTCTGGCCCACAGATACGCAGTATTTT. Translation gives CASSFWPTDTQYF.

The chain uses TRBV11-2 and TRBJ1-5, with TRBD1 matching 7 bases. J was trimmed by 7 bases and V by 2 bases; bases with no gene match: 8. Germline V gene sequence: CDR1 SGHAT, CDR2 FQNNGV. The CDR3 sequence is 15 residues long. CDR3 sequence reads: CASSLNTGAGQPQHF. The CDR3 region has the DNA TGTGCCAGCAGCTTAAACACAGGGGCTGGGCAGCCCCAGCATTTT.

The chain is built from TRBV15 and TRBJ1-3, with D possibly matching TRBD1 (5 bases). Germline-derived CDR1 and CDR2 are LNHNV and YYDKDF (reference sequence). The CDR3 is 16 amino acids. V lost 2 bases, J lost 2 bases, and 13 bases lay in between. The CDR3 nucleotides read TGTGCCACCAGCAGAACCGGGACCGACACTGGAAACACCATATATTTT. Translated, it gives CATSRTGTDTGNTIYF.

A few counts support this clonotype. The chain recombines TRBV5-1 with TRBJ2-5, with 10 bases aligning to TRBD2. Germline CDR1 and CDR2: SGHRS and YFSETQ. The CDR3 is 16 amino acids. J was trimmed by 1 base and V by 0 bases; bases with no gene match: 3. The CDR3 DNA is TGCGCCAGCAGCTTGGAACGACTAGCGGGCCAAGAGACCCAGTACTTC. Translating gives CASSLERLAGQETQYF. Full variable domain (outside the CDR3, taken from reference TRBV5-1 and TRBJ2-5): KAGVTQTPRYLIKTRGQQVTLSCSPISGHRSVSWYQQTPGQGLQFLFEYFSETQRNKGNFPGRFSGRQFSNSRSEMNVSTLELGDSALYLCASSLERLAGQETQYFGPGTRLLVL.

This clonotype turned up a few times. The V and J genes are TRBV5-6 and TRBJ1-2; 7 bases agree with TRBD1. Germline assignment: CDR1 SGHDT and CDR2 YYEEEE. The CDR3 length is 14 residues. V gave up 1 base and J gave up 5 bases; unmatched junction bases: 5. Here the CDR3 DNA reads TGTGCCAGCAGCTTGACCAGGGGGTCTTATGGCTACACCTTC. It translates to CASSLTRGSYGYTF.

The rearrangement joins TRBV27 to TRBJ1-6; 7 bases line up with TRBD1. CDR3 size: 14 residues. The germline gives CDR1 MNHEY, CDR2 SMNVEV (reference sequence). With V trimmed by 2 bases and J by 7 bases, 2 bases remained unmatched. CDR3 nucleotide sequence: TGTGCCAGCAGTTTAGAACAGGGGAATTCACCCCTCCACTTT. Residues: CASSLEQGNSPLHF.

This clonotype has a count of ten or more. The chain recombines TRBV5-1 with TRBJ1-1; a possible D gene is TRBD1 (5 bases). CDR1 SGHRS and CDR2 YFSETQ come from the germline V gene. The CDR3 length is 12 residues. Deletions cut 5 bases from V and 6 bases from J, with 11 bases between. The CDR3, as DNA: TGCGCCAGCAGGGGTGAAGGGGCTGAAGCTTTCTTT. It translates to CASRGEGAEAFF.

As regards this clonotype: A much larger clone lies one base from this, so it may be a read error. This chain connects TRBV29-1 to TRBJ2-3, with TRBD1 as a possible D gene (5 bases). The CDR3 loop spans 12 amino acids. Germline assignment: CDR1 SQVTM and CDR2 ANQGSEA. This CDR3 is CSVEQGTGTQYF. The DNA of the CDR3 is TGCAGCGTTGAACAGGGCACAGGTACGCAGTATTTT.

This clonotype was found many times. The chain joins TRBV10-3 to TRBJ2-7; D might be TRBD2 (5 bases). Per germline, CDR1 ENHRY and CDR2 SYGVKD. Trimming stripped 3 bases from V and 1 base from J, with 16 bases between. The CDR3 spans 16 residues. The CDR3 sequence is CAISDSVSGGSYEQYF. The CDR3 DNA reads as TGTGCCATCAGTGATAGCGTGTCGGGTGGGTCCTACGAGCAGTACTTC.

In its sample, this clonotype was seen a few times. The chain uses TRBV5-6 and TRBJ1-2; the D gene is possibly TRBD1 (5 bases). CDR3 size: 15 residues. The V and J ends lost 0 bases and 8 bases respectively, with 17 bases between them. Germline CDR1 reads SGHDT; CDR2 reads YYEEEE. The CDR3, as DNA: TGTGCCAGCAGCTTGGTAGCACACCTGGGGGAAGGCTACACCTTC. Protein: CASSLVAHLGEGYTF. Together with reference TRBV5-6 and TRBJ1-2, the CDR3 gives the full variable domain: DAGVTQSPTHLIKTRGQQVTLRCSPKSGHDTVSWYQQALGQGPQFIFQYYEEEERQRGNFPDRFSGHQFPNYSSELNVNALLLGDSALYLCASSLVAHLGEGYTFGSGTRLTVV.

This clonotype was detected ten times or more. The chain uses TRBV7-9 and TRBJ2-7; no definite D call. This CDR3 spans 14 amino acids. The V end lost 4 bases, the J end lost 0 bases, and 10 bases lay between the germline ends. CDR1 and CDR2 from the germline V gene are SEHNR and FQNEAQ (reference sequence). The CDR3 protein is CASSYRTNSYEQYF. The DNA of the CDR3 is TGTGCCAGCAGCTACCGGACCAACTCCTACGAGCAGTACTTC.

This clonotype occurred a few times. The genes are TRBV20-1 and TRBJ2-5; D is undetermined. V gave up 3 bases and J gave up 1 base, with 12 bases separating them. Per the germline V gene, CDR1 is DFQATT and CDR2 is SNEGSKA (reference sequence). The CDR3 contains 14 residues. CDR3 region: CSASPVGLQETQYF. CDR3 DNA: TGCAGTGCTAGCCCCGTTGGGCTCCAAGAGACCCAGTACTTC.

This rearrangement joins TRBV27 to TRBJ2-1; the D gene could be TRBD1 or TRBD2 (7 bases each). Germline CDR1 is MNHEY and CDR2 is SMNVEV (reference sequence). The V and J ends lost 3 bases and 1 base respectively, with 28 bases between them. The CDR3 contains 21 residues. The CDR3 sequence is CASSFWGGGKDEKGSYNEQFF. The CDR3 nucleotides are TGTGCCAGCAGTTTCTGGGGAGGGGGCAAGGATGAAAAAGGGTCCTACAATGAGCAGTTCTTC.

This clonotype was picked up a small number of times. The rearrangement uses TRBV11-2 and TRBJ1-4; D is undetermined. Germline CDR1 reads SGHAT; CDR2 reads FQNNGV. Between the trimmed V and J ends, which lost 1 base and 7 bases, there was a span of 16 bases. There are 16 residues in the CDR3. The CDR3: CASSLGRPGFVEKLFF. The CDR3 DNA reads TGTGCCAGCAGCTTAGGTAGACCTGGGTTTGTTGAAAAACTGTTTTTT.

This clonotype has a count of ten or more. The CDR3 sequence is CASSSHGTGDTEAFF. CDR3 nucleotide sequence: TGTGCCAGCAGCTCTCATGGGACAGGGGACACTGAAGCTTTCTTT. This chain joins TRBV5-8 and TRBJ1-1; 10 bases are a match to TRBD1. Germline V CDR1 and CDR2: SGHTS, YDEGEE. This CDR3 is built from 15 residues. V gave up 3 bases and J gave up 3 bases; unmatched junction bases: 5.

The V gene is TRBV7-9, the J gene TRBJ1-1; D possibly corresponds to TRBD1 (5 bases). The CDR3 is 19 residues long. V shed 0 bases and J shed 0 bases, with 20 bases lying between them. The germline gives CDR1 SEHNR, CDR2 FQNEAQ (reference sequence). The CDR3, as DNA: TGTGCCAGCAGCTTAGCGGTGGGGACTGGGATTTACTTGAACACTGAAGCTTTCTTT. As protein: CASSLAVGTGIYLNTEAFF.

This clonotype has a count of ten or more. The chain has TRBV2 and TRBJ2-3; D may be TRBD2 (6 bases). The CDR3 sequence is 14 residues long. The ends were cut back, 6 bases at V and 6 bases at J, with 16 bases in the middle. Germline V gene lookup returns CDR1 SNHLY and CDR2 FYNNEI. DNA for the CDR3: TGTGCCAGCAGGCGTTTGGGAGGAGTGGATACGCAGTATTTT. Amino acid sequence: CASRRLGGVDTQYF.

This clonotype was seen many times. The genes are TRBV10-1 and TRBJ2-1; no definite D call. This CDR3 spans 15 amino acids. Germline V gene sequence: CDR1 WNHNN, CDR2 SYGVQD (reference sequence). Trimming cost V 0 bases and J 5 bases, with 11 bases left between them. CDR3 protein: CASSESVRFDNEQFF. CDR3 nucleotide sequence: TGCGCCAGCAGTGAGTCGGTCCGATTCGACAATGAGCAGTTCTTC.

This clonotype has ten or more counts. The chain couples TRBV7-8 to TRBJ2-2; D is undetermined. Trimming shortened V by 5 bases and J by 0 bases, and 10 bases separated the two germline ends. This CDR3 spans 15 amino acids. Germline V CDR1 and CDR2: SGHVS, FQNEAQ. CDR3 protein: CASSRRQANTGELFF. For the CDR3, the DNA is TGTGCCAGCAGCCGTCGACAAGCGAACACCGGGGAGCTGTTTTTT. Looking up the rest from reference TRBV7-8 and TRBJ2-2 gives the full variable domain: GAGVSQSPRYKVAKRGQDVALRCDPISGHVSLFWYQQALGQGPEFLTYFQNEAQLDKSGLPSDRFFAERPEGSVSTLKIQRTQQEDSAVYLCASSRRQANTGELFFGEGSRLTVL.

This clonotype appeared a few times. The chain carries TRBV9 and TRBJ2-1, with 10 bases fitting TRBD2. The germline V gene encodes CDR1 SGDLS and CDR2 YYNGEE. V lost 1 base, J lost 6 bases, and 4 bases stayed unmatched. The CDR3 spans 15 residues. The CDR3 spells CASSVLAGEVNEQFF. The CDR3 DNA follows: TGTGCCAGCAGCGTACTAGCGGGGGAAGTCAATGAGCAGTTCTTC.

This clonotype was picked up many times. This rearrangement joins TRBV11-2 to TRBJ2-3; TRBD2 is a possible D gene (6 bases). V gave up 1 base and J gave up 4 bases, with 9 bases separating them. The CDR3 contains 14 residues. The germline V gene has CDR1 SGHAT and CDR2 FQNNGV. The CDR3 nucleotides are TGTGCCAGCAGCTTAGGACTAGACGCAGATACGCAGTATTTT. This sequence encodes CASSLGLDADTQYF. Based on the CDR3 plus reference TRBV11-2 and TRBJ2-3, the full variable domain is EAGVAQSPRYKIIEKRQSVAFWCNPISGHATLYWYQQILGQGPKLLIQFQNNGVVDDSQLPKDRFSAERLKGVDSTLKIQPAKLEDSAVYLCASSLGLDADTQYFGPGTRLTVL.

The chain uses TRBV6-1 and TRBJ2-7, with D hard to call. Trimming stripped 2 bases from V and 0 bases from J, with 14 bases between. In germline, CDR1 is MNHNS, CDR2 SASEGT. This CDR3 is 16 amino acids long. The CDR3 bases are TGTGCCAGCAGTGAATTGGTGGCAGGCCTCTCCTACGAGCAGTACTTC. It yields the protein CASSELVAGLSYEQYF.

In its sample, this clonotype was seen many times. V and J are TRBV11-2 and TRBJ1-6; tentatively, D is TRBD1 (6 bases). This CDR3 is 16 amino acids long. Germline CDR1 and CDR2: SGHAT and FQNNGV. Trimming stripped 4 bases from V and 9 bases from J, with 19 bases between. The CDR3 is CASSSIYRELASPLHF. The DNA for the CDR3 is TGTGCCAGCAGCTCTATATACAGGGAGTTGGCTTCACCCCTCCACTTT. The variable domain in full, with the rest retrieved from reference TRBV11-2 and TRBJ1-6, is EAGVAQSPRYKIIEKRQSVAFWCNPISGHATLYWYQQILGQGPKLLIQFQNNGVVDDSQLPKDRFSAERLKGVDSTLKIQPAKLEDSAVYLCASSSIYRELASPLHFGNGTRLTVT.